This is a list of T cell receptor beta chains from one sample in a study of T cell responses to AZD1222 COVID-19 vaccine. Produced via immunoSEQ multiplex PCR; TCRdb's table is partial and in-frame only. The sample includes roughly 180,000 clones, less than 95% seen only once; the top ten take about 2.6%. Sample: peripheral blood, taken on day 0 of AZD1222 vaccination. The origin of the receptors is an adult in good health. Both conserved end residues are part of each CDR3. The D gene is left open where the match is weak. The listing skips clone size in some rows; elsewhere it reads once, few, many or a size class.

>TRBD1|TRBV19|-|TRBJ1-5
TGTGCCAGTAGTTACCGCCTCGGACAGGGACCAAGTCAGCCCCAGCATTTT
CASSYRLGQGPSQPQHF
>-|TRBV7-2|-|TRBJ2-7
TGTGCCAGCAGCTTAGCCAATTATTTGGGCGAGCAGTACTTC
CASSLANYLGEQYF
>-|TRBV5-1|once|TRBJ2-2
TGCGCCAGCAGCCCCCTAAAAACCGGGACAAACACCGGGGAGCTGTTTTTT
CASSPLKTGTNTGELFF
>-|TRBV27|-|TRBJ2-7
TGTGCCAGCAGTCTCTTTCAGACAGGACCCTACGAGCAGTACTTC
CASSLFQTGPYEQYF
>-|TRBV6-5|-|TRBJ1-6
TGTGCCAGCAGAACGGAGTTCAATTCACCCCTCCACTTT
CASRTEFNSPLHF
>TRBD1|TRBV27|-|TRBJ2-7
TGTGCCAGCAGTGGGGGGACAGGGGGTCCCTCCTACGAGCAGTACTTC
CASSGGTGGPSYEQYF
>TRBD2|TRBV10-3|-|TRBJ2-5
TGTGCCATCAAAGCGGGGGGTCCCCAAGAGACCCAGTACTTC
CAIKAGGPQETQYF
>-|TRBV7-8|-|TRBJ2-7
TGTGCCAGCAGCACGGGACTTCTCCTCTACGAGCAGTACTTC
CASSTGLLLYEQYF
>TRBD2|TRBV5-4|-|TRBJ2-7
TGTGCCAGCAGCTGGGGGACTAGCGGGGTATACGAGCAGTACTTC
CASSWGTSGVYEQYF
>-|TRBV5-1|-|TRBJ1-4
TGCGCCAGCAGCTTGGGGGGAGGCCAGCCTAATGAAAAACTGTTTTTT
CASSLGGGQPNEKLFF
>-|TRBV13|-|TRBJ1-2
TGTGCCAGCAGCTTAGGAAATAACTATGGCTACACCTTC
CASSLGNNYGYTF
>TRBD1|TRBV6-5|few|TRBJ1-5
TGTGCCAGCAGTTTACAGGGGAATCAGCCCCAGCATTTT
CASSLQGNQPQHF
>-|TRBV9|once|TRBJ2-7
TGTGCCAGCAGCGTAGGCGGTGGCCCGGGTGTCTACGAGCAGTACTTC
CASSVGGGPGVYEQYF
>-|TRBV28|-|TRBJ2-1
TGTGCCAGCAGTTCGGGCAGCCCCAATGAGCAGTTCTTC
CASSSGSPNEQFF
>TRBD1|TRBV9|-|TRBJ1-5
TGTGCCAGCAGCCCGGGACAGGGGGGGACAGACAATCAGCCCCAGCATTTT
CASSPGQGGTDNQPQHF
>-|TRBV6-5|-|TRBJ1-4
TGTGCCAGCAGTTACATGGCCGAGGAAAAACTGTTTTTT
CASSYMAEEKLFF
>-|TRBV28|-|TRBJ1-5
TGTGTCAGCAGCCCCTCCGTGGGGGCGGCGGGTCAGCCCCAGCATTTT
CVSSPSVGAAGQPQHF
>TRBD2|TRBV27|-|TRBJ2-1
TGTGCCAGCAGCCCCACTAGCGGGTTCTACAATGAGCAGTTCTTC
CASSPTSGFYNEQFF
>TRBD1|TRBV7-2|-|TRBJ1-5
TGTGCCAGCAGCTCAGGGGACAGGGGGCGCGGGCAGCCCCAGCATTTT
CASSSGDRGRGQPQHF
>-|TRBV30|-|TRBJ1-5
TGTGCCTGGAGTTTAAAGGCAGGGGATCAGCCCCAGCATTTT
CAWSLKAGDQPQHF
>-|TRBV11-1|few|TRBJ1-1
TGTGCCAGCAGCTTAGCGGAAAGTACTGAAGCTTTCTTT
CASSLAESTEAFF
>-|TRBV15|-|TRBJ1-1
TGTGCCACCAGCGGGGGGAGAGAAGCTTTCTTT
CATSGGREAFF
>TRBD1|TRBV6-2/TRBV6-3|-|TRBJ1-2
TGTGCCAGCAGTTACCGGGACAGGGGGCGCGTCGGCTATGGCTACACCTTC
CASSYRDRGRVGYGYTF
>-|TRBV5-1|-|TRBJ1-1
TGCGCCAGCAGCTTGTGGCTGGAGAACACTGAAGCTTTCTTT
CASSLWLENTEAFF
>TRBD1|TRBV7-2|-|TRBJ2-7
TGTGCCAGCAGCCCTTCTGCGACAGGGGGAAACTACGAGCAGTACTTC
CASSPSATGGNYEQYF
>TRBD1|TRBV6-5|-|TRBJ1-4
TGTGCCAGCAGTTACTCGGGGACAGGGGTGGTAGAAAAACTGTTTTTT
CASSYSGTGVVEKLFF
>TRBD1|TRBV5-4|-|TRBJ2-7
TGTGCCAGCAGCTTGGAGGGACAGGGGGGCGAGCAGTACTTC
CASSLEGQGGEQYF
>-|TRBV12-3/TRBV12-4|-|TRBJ1-1
TGTGCCAGCAGTTTTCAGGGGAGCACTGAAGCTTTCTTT
CASSFQGSTEAFF
>TRBD2|TRBV10-2|-|TRBJ2-1
TGCGCCAGCAGAGAGACGGGGGGGCTAATTGCGCAGTTCTTC
CASRETGGLIAQFF
>TRBD1|TRBV5-8|-|TRBJ1-2
TGTGCCAGCAGCTTGTCCGCTATCGACAGGGGCTATGGCTACACCTTC
CASSLSAIDRGYGYTF
>TRBD1|TRBV29-1|-|TRBJ1-1
TGCAGCGTTGAAGCTTGGACAGGGAAGGGCACTGAAGCTTTCTTT
CSVEAWTGKGTEAFF
>-|TRBV9|-|TRBJ1-2
TGTGCCAGCAGCTCTCGATCGGACAGTAACTATGGCTACACCTTC
CASSSRSDSNYGYTF
>-|TRBV2|once|TRBJ1-2
TGTGCCAGCAGAGGCCAGGGCTATGGCTACACCTTC
CASRGQGYGYTF
>-|TRBV6-6|-|TRBJ2-7
TGTGCCAGCTCCCCTCGAGCCGAGGACGAGCAGTACTTC
CASSPRAEDEQYF
>TRBD2|TRBV7-3|-|TRBJ2-3
TGTGCCAGCAGCCGTAACGGGCCTAGCGGGGGGGCCCGGGGAGATACGCAGTATTTT
CASSRNGPSGGARGDTQYF
>-|TRBV7-2|-|TRBJ1-6
TGTGCCAGCAGCTTTGGGGTCCCTGGTTCACCCCTCCACTTT
CASSFGVPGSPLHF
>-|TRBV4-3|-|TRBJ1-3
TGCGCCAGCAGCCAAGATCTCGATGTTCCGGGGTGGACTGGAAACACCATATATTTT
CASSQDLDVPGWTGNTIYF
>-|TRBV2|few|TRBJ2-3
TGTGCCAGCATGGGTAGGACGCAGTATTTT
CASMGRTQYF
>-|TRBV12-3/TRBV12-4|once|TRBJ2-3
TGTGCCAGCAGACAGGTTACAGATACGCAGTATTTT
CASRQVTDTQYF
>-|TRBV2|-|TRBJ1-3
TGTGCCAGCAGTGAAGGGGGGACTCTACGCTCTGGAAACACCATATATTTT
CASSEGGTLRSGNTIYF
>-|TRBV19|-|TRBJ1-1
TGTGCCAGTACTTTCGACAGTTACGCTGAAGCTTTCTTT
CASTFDSYAEAFF
>TRBD2|TRBV6-5|-|TRBJ2-2
TGTGCCAGCAGTCCTAGCGGGGGGGCTCGGGAGCTGTTTTTT
CASSPSGGARELFF
>TRBD1|TRBV6-5|-|TRBJ2-3
TGTGCCAGCAGTCGACAGGGGTTAGATACGCAGTATTTT
CASSRQGLDTQYF
>-|TRBV15|-|TRBJ2-1
TGTGCCACCAGCAGAGACCAGGGGTTCCATGAGCAGTTCTTC
CATSRDQGFHEQFF
>-|TRBV7-3|-|TRBJ1-1
TGTGCCAGCAGCTTAAACGCGGACAAGAACACTGAAGCTTTCTTT
CASSLNADKNTEAFF